This T cell receptor beta chain was identified in a study of beta chain features in type 1 diabetes. Whole-study results and caveats: Within the patient group, naive, central memory and Treg TCRB repertoires appeared more similar to each other than within healthy donors. Shorter templates may be favored by PCR, equally so in patients and controls.

All sorted populations exceeded 95% purity. Sequencing targeted expressed TCRB transcripts, as all isolated RNA had been reverse transcribed. TCRdb keeps only in-frame clones here, not all; method: immunoSEQ multiplex PCR. The sample lists a few hundred thousand clones, 13% to 15% occurring once. The trim removed 4 bases at V and 0 bases at J, leaving 11 bases unmatched. Germline V gene lookup returns CDR1 SGHNT and CDR2 YYREEE (reference sequence). The CDR3 loop spans 18 amino acids. In regard to this clone: Its specificity is unknown.

The chain joins TRBV5-4 to TRBJ2-4, with 9 bases fitting TRBD1. This clonotype originated in a man aged 25-40 years in good health. Sequenced sample: central memory CD4+ T cells from blood. The CDR3: CASSPGTGSSSAKNIQYF. Here the CDR3 DNA reads TGTGCCAGCAGCCCCGGGACAGGGTCCTCCTCAGCCAAAAACATTCAGTACTTC.